The T cell receptor (beta chain) described here comes from a study of T cell repertoires in cytomegalovirus infection. Study outcomes and limitations: The ex vivo response showed dominance by HLA-C-restricted CMV-specific TCR beta clonotypes.

One entry per CDR3 protein results from TCRdb running MiXCR on the reads. Among about 770,000 distinct CDR3 sequences listed, roughly 29% were seen once. This clonotype was seen more than once but under ten times. Antigen: not known. Trimming removed 3 bases from V and 1 base from J, with 13 bases in between. Germline CDR1 and CDR2: SGDLS and YYNGEE. The CDR3 loop spans 15 amino acids. Specimen: cultured CD8+ T cells from PBMCs, collected from culture after CMV antigen stimulation. The genes are TRBV9 and TRBJ1-1; tentative D call: TRBD1 (6 bases). This receptor was taken from a human donor in good health (CMV status not recorded). Some clones in this sample may be carry-over from other donors' samples. CDR3 in amino acids: CASSGRGGKNTEAFF. The CDR3 DNA follows: TGTGCCAGCAGCGGGAGAGGGGGGAAGAACACTGAAGCTTTCTTT.